The rows below give T cell receptor beta chains drawn from one sample of a study of post-analysis software for immune sequencing data. TCRdb reprocessed the PCR reads with MiXCR, giving one entry per CDR3 protein. The table has fewer than 850,000 distinct CDR3 sequences, 25% to 30% seen once. What was sequenced was blood. Receptor source: a girl aged 10 to 17 with multiple sclerosis. The CDR3 runs from the conserved cysteine through the conserved F or W. The D gene is left open where the match is weak. Size is omitted from some rows. Given values are once, few, many or a class for expanded clones.

j_gene,abundance,d_gene,v_gene,len,CDR3aa,CDR3nt
TRBJ2-7,-,-,TRBV2,14,CASSESGLGYEQYF,TGTGCCAGCAGTGAATCCGGTCTCGGATACGAGCAGTACTTC
TRBJ2-1,-,TRBD2,TRBV25-1,15,CASSETGLVHNEQFF,TGTGCCAGCAGCGAAACGGGACTAGTCCACAATGAGCAGTTCTTC
TRBJ2-5,-,TRBD1,TRBV6-1,15,CASSSGTGGMKTQYF,TGTGCCAGCAGTAGCGGGACAGGGGGAATGAAGACCCAGTACTTC
TRBJ2-3,few,TRBD2,TRBV7-8,16,CASSLGTSFRTDTQYF,TGTGCCAGCAGCTTGGGGACTAGCTTTCGTACAGATACGCAGTATTTT
TRBJ2-1,-,TRBD1,TRBV2,13,CASRAQGATEQFF,TGTGCCAGCAGGGCACAGGGGGCAACTGAGCAGTTCTTC
TRBJ1-5,few,-,TRBV20-1,14,CSAIRGTLNQPQHF,TGCAGTGCCATCCGCGGGACCCTCAATCAGCCCCAGCATTTT
TRBJ1-2,-,-,TRBV27,13,CASSSGMPYGYTF,TGTGCCAGCAGTTCAGGCATGCCTTATGGCTACACCTTC
TRBJ2-5,-,-,TRBV5-1,14,CASSRDDAAETQYF,TGCGCCAGCAGCCGTGATGACGCGGCAGAGACCCAGTACTTC
TRBJ1-6,-,-,TRBV6-6,14,CATLGGQNNSPLHF,TGTGCCACCCTAGGCGGACAAAATAATTCACCCCTCCACTTT
TRBJ1-6,-,-,TRBV19,14,CASRRWTENSPLHF,TGTGCCAGTAGAAGATGGACGGAGAATTCACCCCTCCACTTT
TRBJ2-1,-,-,TRBV11-3,18,CASSLDRQLLHSYNEQFF,TGTGCCAGCAGCTTAGATCGTCAGCTGTTGCATTCGTACAATGAGCAGTTCTTC
TRBJ1-5,-,TRBD1,TRBV12-3/TRBV12-4,15,CASSPGGTFNQPQHF,TGTGCCAGCAGCCCAGGGGGGACATTCAATCAGCCCCAGCATTTT
TRBJ2-1,few,TRBD2,TRBV3-1,15,CASSQGTSGASEQFF,TGTGCCAGCAGCCAGGGGACTAGCGGGGCTAGTGAGCAGTTCTTC
TRBJ2-4,-,-,TRBV7-9,13,CASSFAGEDIQYF,TGTGCCAGCAGCTTCGCAGGGGAGGACATTCAGTACTTC
TRBJ2-7,-,TRBD1,TRBV2,13,CARTGVGSYGQYF,TGTGCCAGGACAGGGGTCGGCTCCTACGGGCAGTACTTC
TRBJ2-4,many,TRBD2,TRBV29-1,12,CSAGTSAVVQYF,TGCAGCGCAGGGACTAGCGCGGTGGTTCAGTACTTC
TRBJ2-7,few,-,TRBV20-1,12,CSARTQGYEQYF,TGCAGTGCTAGAACCCAGGGCTACGAGCAGTACTTC
TRBJ2-7,few,-,TRBV29-1,13,CSVATGVGYEQYF,TGCAGCGTTGCCACGGGGGTCGGGTACGAGCAGTACTTC
TRBJ2-7,few,-,TRBV20-1,16,CSPAPTFRTDYNEQYF,TGCAGCCCAGCTCCGACTTTCCGGACCGACTACAATGAGCAGTACTTC
TRBJ1-1,-,-,TRBV6-1,13,CASSDQGNTEAFF,TGTGCCAGCAGTGACCAGGGGAACACTGAAGCTTTCTTT
TRBJ2-1,-,-,TRBV29-1,13,CSARRGQRNEQFF,TGCAGCGCCCGGCGGGGACAGCGAAATGAGCAGTTCTTC
TRBJ1-1,-,-,TRBV10-3,16,CAISDIGGRGNTEAFF,TGTGCCATCAGTGATATTGGGGGGCGAGGGAACACTGAAGCTTTCTTT
TRBJ1-4,-,-,TRBV20-1,18,CSATGVTGQALGDEKLFF,TGCAGTGCTACGGGCGTGACAGGACAAGCCTTGGGAGATGAAAAACTGTTTTTT
TRBJ2-1,many,TRBD2,TRBV14,14,CASSRGGSYNEQFF,TGTGCCAGCAGCCGCGGGGGGTCCTACAATGAGCAGTTCTTC
TRBJ1-2,-,-,TRBV4-3,13,CASSQDGSYGYTF,TGCGCCAGCAGCCAAGATGGCAGCTATGGCTACACCTTC
TRBJ2-5,-,-,TRBV6-5,12,CASSSDRETQYF,TGTGCCAGCAGCTCCGACCGCGAGACCCAGTACTTC
TRBJ2-2,few,TRBD1,TRBV12-3/TRBV12-4,17,CASSFRLDRVNTGELFF,TGTGCCAGCAGTTTCCGATTGGACAGGGTCAACACCGGGGAGCTGTTTTTT
TRBJ2-7,few,TRBD2,TRBV2,12,CASSERGGEQYF,TGTGCCAGCAGTGAACGCGGGGGCGAGCAGTACTTC
TRBJ2-7,-,TRBD2,TRBV19,18,CASSMITSGGSSYNEQYF,TGTGCCAGTAGTATGATCACTAGCGGGGGGAGCTCCTACAATGAGCAGTACTTC
TRBJ1-2,few,TRBD1,TRBV11-2,17,CASSISGTGGQGYGYTF,TGTGCCAGCAGTATTTCCGGGACAGGGGGACAGGGCTATGGCTACACCTTC
TRBJ1-5,-,-,TRBV12-3/TRBV12-4,16,CASSLAGPSDNQPQHF,TGTGCCAGCAGTTTAGCGGGTCCTTCGGATAATCAGCCCCAGCATTTT
TRBJ1-2,-,-,TRBV4-3,15,CASSQWLGGAGGYTF,TGCGCCAGCAGCCAGTGGCTTGGGGGCGCGGGGGGCTACACCTTC